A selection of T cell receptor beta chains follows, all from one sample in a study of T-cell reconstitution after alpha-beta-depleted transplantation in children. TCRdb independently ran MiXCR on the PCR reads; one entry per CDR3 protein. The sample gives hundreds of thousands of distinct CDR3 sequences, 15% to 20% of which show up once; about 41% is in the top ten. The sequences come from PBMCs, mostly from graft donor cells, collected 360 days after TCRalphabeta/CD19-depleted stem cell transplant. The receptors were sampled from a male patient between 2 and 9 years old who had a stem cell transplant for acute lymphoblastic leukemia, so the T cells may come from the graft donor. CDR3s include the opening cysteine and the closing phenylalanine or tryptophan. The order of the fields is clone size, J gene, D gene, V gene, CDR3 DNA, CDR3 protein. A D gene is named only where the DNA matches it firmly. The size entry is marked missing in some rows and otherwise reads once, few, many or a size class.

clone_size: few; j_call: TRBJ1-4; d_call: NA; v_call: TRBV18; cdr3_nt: TGTGCCAGCTCACCGGTGGGGGTGACGAATGAAAAACTGTTTTTT; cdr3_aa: CASSPVGVTNEKLFF
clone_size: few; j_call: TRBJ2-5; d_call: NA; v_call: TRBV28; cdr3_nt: TGTGCCAGCAGTTTCCGTACGACAATTTATTACCAAGAGACCCAGTACTTC; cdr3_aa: CASSFRTTIYYQETQYF
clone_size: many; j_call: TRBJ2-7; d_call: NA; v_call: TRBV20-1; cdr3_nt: TGCAGTGCTACAATGAGACAGTTTGGCGAGCAGTACTTC; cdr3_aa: CSATMRQFGEQYF
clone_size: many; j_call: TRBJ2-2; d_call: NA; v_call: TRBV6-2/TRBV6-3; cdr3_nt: TGTGCCAGCAATCTGGACAAACCGAACACCGGGGAGCTGTTTTTT; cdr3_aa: CASNLDKPNTGELFF
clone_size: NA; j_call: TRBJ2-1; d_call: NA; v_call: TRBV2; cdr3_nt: TGTGCCAGCAGTGAATCAGTCTACAATGAGCAGTTCTTC; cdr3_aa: CASSESVYNEQFF
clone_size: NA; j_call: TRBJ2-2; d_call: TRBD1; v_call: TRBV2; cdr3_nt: TGTGCCAGCAGACCCTACAGGGGACCGAACACCGGGGAGCTGTTTTTT; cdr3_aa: CASRPYRGPNTGELFF
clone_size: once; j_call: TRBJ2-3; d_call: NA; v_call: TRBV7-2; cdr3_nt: TGTGCCAGCAGCTTAGCCGGACAGACTAGCACAGATACGCAGTATTTT; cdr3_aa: CASSLAGQTSTDTQYF
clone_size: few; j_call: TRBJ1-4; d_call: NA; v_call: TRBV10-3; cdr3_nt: TGTGCCATCAGTACAGGGACAACTAATGAAAAACTGTTTTTT; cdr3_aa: CAISTGTTNEKLFF
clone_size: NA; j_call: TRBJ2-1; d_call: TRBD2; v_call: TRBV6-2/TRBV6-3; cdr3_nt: TGTGCCAGCAGTTACTTCCATACTAGCGGGCGGACCAATGAGCAGTTCTTC; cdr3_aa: CASSYFHTSGRTNEQFF
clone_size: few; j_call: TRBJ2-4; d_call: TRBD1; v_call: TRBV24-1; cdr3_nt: TGTGCCACCAGCGACAGGGGGCAGTACTTC; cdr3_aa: CATSDRGQYF
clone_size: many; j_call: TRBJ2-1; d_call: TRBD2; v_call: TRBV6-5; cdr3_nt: TGTGCCAGCAGTTACACTAGCGGGAGTTCGGTTGAGCAGTTCTTC; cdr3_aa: CASSYTSGSSVEQFF
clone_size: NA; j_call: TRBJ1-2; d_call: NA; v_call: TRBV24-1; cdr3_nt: TGTGCCACCAGAACCTTTAGAGCCGGACAGACCTATGGCTACACCTTC; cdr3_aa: CATRTFRAGQTYGYTF
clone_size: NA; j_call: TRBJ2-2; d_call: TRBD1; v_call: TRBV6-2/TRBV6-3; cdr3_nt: TGTGCCAGCAAAGGGGGCCATCGGTCGAACACCGGGGAGCTGTTTTTT; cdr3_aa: CASKGGHRSNTGELFF
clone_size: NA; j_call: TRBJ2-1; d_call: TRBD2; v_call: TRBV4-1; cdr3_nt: TGCGCCAGCACCCTACCCGGGACTAGACGCAATGAGCAGTTCTTC; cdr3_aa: CASTLPGTRRNEQFF
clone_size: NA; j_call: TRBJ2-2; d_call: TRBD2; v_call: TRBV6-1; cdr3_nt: TGTGCCAGCAGCGCCGGGACTACAACCGGGGAGCTGTTTTTT; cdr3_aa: CASSAGTTTGELFF
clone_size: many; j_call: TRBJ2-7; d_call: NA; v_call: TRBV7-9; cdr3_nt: TGTGCCAGCAGCCCCCGGACTTCCAACTACGAGCAGTACTTC; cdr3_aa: CASSPRTSNYEQYF
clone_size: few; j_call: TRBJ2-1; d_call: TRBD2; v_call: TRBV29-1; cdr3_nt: TGCAGCGTTGAGGAGCGGGGCAGAGGGTACAATGAGCAGTTCTTC; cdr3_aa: CSVEERGRGYNEQFF
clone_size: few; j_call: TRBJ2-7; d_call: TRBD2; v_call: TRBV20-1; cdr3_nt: TGCAGTGCTAGAGATATCCGGGAGGGTTCGGGCGAGCAGTACTTC; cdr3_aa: CSARDIREGSGEQYF
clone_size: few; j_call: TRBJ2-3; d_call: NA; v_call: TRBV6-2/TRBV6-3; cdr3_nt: TGTGCCAGCAGTTACTCGGCGTCCGACCTAGATACGCAGTATTTT; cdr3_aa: CASSYSASDLDTQYF
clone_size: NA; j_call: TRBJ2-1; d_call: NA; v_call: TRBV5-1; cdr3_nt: TGCGCCAGCAGCGTTGACTTGAGCTCCTACAATGAGCAGTTCTTC; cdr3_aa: CASSVDLSSYNEQFF
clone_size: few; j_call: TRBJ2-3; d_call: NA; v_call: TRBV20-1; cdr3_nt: TGCAGTGCTAGAGATTTCACGGCGGGGTTTAGTCCAGATACGCAGTATTTT; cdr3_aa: CSARDFTAGFSPDTQYF
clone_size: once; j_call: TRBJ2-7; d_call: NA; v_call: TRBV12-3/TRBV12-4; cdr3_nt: TGTGCCAGCAGTTCACCAGGGCCCTACGAGCAGTACTTC; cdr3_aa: CASSSPGPYEQYF
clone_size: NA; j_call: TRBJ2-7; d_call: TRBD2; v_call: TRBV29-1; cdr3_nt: TGCAGCGTTGGGGGACTAAGCGGAGTCTACGAGCAGTATTTC; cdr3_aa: CSVGGLSGVYEQYF
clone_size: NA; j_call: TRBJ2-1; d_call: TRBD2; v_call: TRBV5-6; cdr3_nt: TGTGCCAGCAGCTCTCTAGCGGGAGGCCTCGACAATGAGCAGTTCTTC; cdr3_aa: CASSSLAGGLDNEQFF